Listed below are T cell receptor beta chains from one sample, sequenced in a study of blood T cell repertoires in COVID-19. Data came from immunoSEQ multiplex PCR; TCRdb stores just in-frame clones and leaves some out. The sample comprises a few hundred thousand clones, roughly nine tenths of which are singletons, and over 2% rests with the top ten. Source material: peripheral blood. The receptor source for this set is a woman between 50 and 59 years old with acute or convalescent COVID-19. Both conserved end residues are part of each CDR3. D genes are given only for firm matches. Size values are once, few and many counts, or a class for expanded clones, and some rows have none.

j_call: TRBJ1-5
clone_size: NA
v_call: TRBV19
cdr3_length: 17
d_call: TRBD1
cdr3_nt: TGTGCCAGTCTATCCGGGACAGGCACGAGGGGCAATCAGCCCCAGCATTTT
cdr3_aa: CASLSGTGTRGNQPQHF

j_call: TRBJ2-2
clone_size: NA
v_call: TRBV2
cdr3_length: 13
d_call: TRBD1
cdr3_nt: TGTGCCACCGACAGGGGGGGCACCGGGGAGCTGTTTTTT
cdr3_aa: CATDRGGTGELFF

j_call: TRBJ1-2
clone_size: NA
v_call: TRBV2
cdr3_length: 13
d_call: TRBD1
cdr3_nt: TGTGCCACAATGATGGGACAGTCTCTTGGCTACACCTTC
cdr3_aa: CATMMGQSLGYTF

j_call: TRBJ2-3
clone_size: NA
v_call: TRBV10-3
cdr3_length: 14
d_call: NA
cdr3_nt: TGTGCCATCAGTTCCCTCGGTAGCACAGATACGCAGTATTTT
cdr3_aa: CAISSLGSTDTQYF

j_call: TRBJ2-3
clone_size: NA
v_call: TRBV7-2
cdr3_length: 15
d_call: NA
cdr3_nt: TGTGCCAGCAGCCTAGGACTGTTTAGCACAGATACGCAGTATTTT
cdr3_aa: CASSLGLFSTDTQYF

j_call: TRBJ2-1
clone_size: NA
v_call: TRBV9
cdr3_length: 17
d_call: TRBD2
cdr3_nt: TGTGCCAGCAGCGAACTAGCGGGAGGGCCGAAATACAATGAGCAGTTCTTC
cdr3_aa: CASSELAGGPKYNEQFF

j_call: TRBJ2-7
clone_size: few
v_call: TRBV27
cdr3_length: 14
d_call: TRBD1
cdr3_nt: TGTGCCAGCAGGATGGGGGGACAGGGCTCCGAGCAGTACTTC
cdr3_aa: CASRMGGQGSEQYF

j_call: TRBJ2-1
clone_size: NA
v_call: TRBV19
cdr3_length: 15
d_call: TRBD2
cdr3_nt: TGTGCCAGTAGCACCACTAGCGGGAGTCGGAATGAGCAGTTCTTC
cdr3_aa: CASSTTSGSRNEQFF

j_call: TRBJ1-6
clone_size: NA
v_call: TRBV4-3
cdr3_length: 16
d_call: NA
cdr3_nt: TGCGCCAGCAGCCAAGAGTACGGCCTAGTACATTCACCCCTCCACTTT
cdr3_aa: CASSQEYGLVHSPLHF

j_call: TRBJ2-5
clone_size: NA
v_call: TRBV3-1/TRBV3-2
cdr3_length: 16
d_call: NA
cdr3_nt: TGTGCCAGCAGCCACCGGCGGGCCGAGTACCAAGAGACCCAGTACTTC
cdr3_aa: CASSHRRAEYQETQYF

j_call: TRBJ2-7
clone_size: NA
v_call: TRBV5-1
cdr3_length: 13
d_call: NA
cdr3_nt: TGCGCCAGCAGCTTGGCCCCCTTTTACGAGCAGTACTTC
cdr3_aa: CASSLAPFYEQYF

j_call: TRBJ2-2
clone_size: NA
v_call: TRBV6-5
cdr3_length: 14
d_call: NA
cdr3_nt: TGTGCCAGCCTACAGGGTTGGTACACCGGGGAGCTGTTTTTT
cdr3_aa: CASLQGWYTGELFF

j_call: TRBJ1-1
clone_size: NA
v_call: TRBV10-3
cdr3_length: 12
d_call: NA
cdr3_nt: TGTGCCATCGGAGGGATGAACACTGAAGCTTTCTTT
cdr3_aa: CAIGGMNTEAFF

j_call: TRBJ2-3
clone_size: NA
v_call: TRBV3-1/TRBV3-2
cdr3_length: 17
d_call: TRBD2
cdr3_nt: TGTGCCAGCAGCCAAGACGGGACTAGCGGGGGTACAGATACGCAGTATTTT
cdr3_aa: CASSQDGTSGGTDTQYF

j_call: TRBJ1-4
clone_size: NA
v_call: TRBV19
cdr3_length: 13
d_call: NA
cdr3_nt: TGTGCCAGTAGTTCTCAGGTTGGGGAAAAACTGTTTTTT
cdr3_aa: CASSSQVGEKLFF

j_call: TRBJ1-4
clone_size: few
v_call: TRBV5-8
cdr3_length: 15
d_call: TRBD1
cdr3_nt: TGTGCCAGCAGCCCAGGGACAGGGAAGAAAGAAAAACTGTTTTTT
cdr3_aa: CASSPGTGKKEKLFF

j_call: TRBJ2-1
clone_size: NA
v_call: TRBV6-6
cdr3_length: 15
d_call: NA
cdr3_nt: TGTGCCAGCAGTACCGGGGTCCCCTCCTACAATGAGCAGTTCTTC
cdr3_aa: CASSTGVPSYNEQFF

j_call: TRBJ2-3
clone_size: NA
v_call: TRBV7-2
cdr3_length: 14
d_call: NA
cdr3_nt: TGTGCCAGCAGCACAAAGACTAGCACAGATACGCAGTATTTT
cdr3_aa: CASSTKTSTDTQYF

j_call: TRBJ1-4
clone_size: NA
v_call: TRBV11-2
cdr3_length: 14
d_call: NA
cdr3_nt: TGTGCCAGCAGACCACAGGGCTCTGATGAAAAACTGTTTTTT
cdr3_aa: CASRPQGSDEKLFF

j_call: TRBJ2-5
clone_size: NA
v_call: TRBV11-3
cdr3_length: 14
d_call: NA
cdr3_nt: TGTGCCAGCAGCTCTGGGGCAAAGGGAGAGACCCAGTACTTC
cdr3_aa: CASSSGAKGETQYF

j_call: TRBJ1-2
clone_size: NA
v_call: TRBV19
cdr3_length: 14
d_call: NA
cdr3_nt: TGTGCCAGTAGTGTTCAGGGGCCTAACTATGGCTACACCTTC
cdr3_aa: CASSVQGPNYGYTF

j_call: TRBJ2-5
clone_size: NA
v_call: TRBV9
cdr3_length: 16
d_call: TRBD2
cdr3_nt: TGTGCCAGCAGCGTATTTTCTAGCGGGGCACAAGAGACCCAGTACTTC
cdr3_aa: CASSVFSSGAQETQYF

j_call: TRBJ1-6
clone_size: few
v_call: TRBV19
cdr3_length: 16
d_call: TRBD1
cdr3_nt: TGTGCCAGTAGTACCAGGGACAGGGGAAGTAATTCACCCCTCCACTTT
cdr3_aa: CASSTRDRGSNSPLHF

j_call: TRBJ2-3
clone_size: NA
v_call: TRBV3-1/TRBV3-2
cdr3_length: 15
d_call: NA
cdr3_nt: TGTGCCAGCAGCCAACATCGGACAGATGAAGATACGCAGTATTTT
cdr3_aa: CASSQHRTDEDTQYF

j_call: TRBJ2-7
clone_size: NA
v_call: TRBV19
cdr3_length: 14
d_call: TRBD1
cdr3_nt: TGTGCCAGTAGTAGAGGACAGGGGCCCTACGAGCAGTACTTC
cdr3_aa: CASSRGQGPYEQYF

j_call: TRBJ2-7
clone_size: few
v_call: TRBV6-2/TRBV6-3
cdr3_length: 14
d_call: NA
cdr3_nt: TGTGCCAGCAGTCACGACCCGGCGGCGTACGAGCAGTACTTC
cdr3_aa: CASSHDPAAYEQYF

j_call: TRBJ2-2
clone_size: NA
v_call: TRBV6-2/TRBV6-3
cdr3_length: 12
d_call: NA
cdr3_nt: TGTGCCAGCAGTCCCAGGGCCGGGGAGCTGTTTTTT
cdr3_aa: CASSPRAGELFF

j_call: TRBJ1-4
clone_size: NA
v_call: TRBV9
cdr3_length: 16
d_call: NA
cdr3_nt: TGTGCCAGCAGCGTAGGTCCCCAGGTTAATAATGAAAAACTGTTTTTT
cdr3_aa: CASSVGPQVNNEKLFF

j_call: TRBJ1-2
clone_size: NA
v_call: TRBV28
cdr3_length: 15
d_call: NA
cdr3_nt: TGTGCCAGCAGCGGCGAGGGGGGGTCTAACTATGGCTACACCTTC
cdr3_aa: CASSGEGGSNYGYTF

j_call: TRBJ1-4
clone_size: once
v_call: TRBV7-8
cdr3_length: 14
d_call: NA
cdr3_nt: TGTGCCAGCAGCTTTACAGGCTTGGGTGAAAAACTGTTTTTT
cdr3_aa: CASSFTGLGEKLFF

j_call: TRBJ2-1
clone_size: NA
v_call: TRBV19
cdr3_length: 15
d_call: TRBD2
cdr3_nt: TGTGCCAGTAGTCCGACTAGCGGGAGTGAGGGTGAGCAGTTCTTC
cdr3_aa: CASSPTSGSEGEQFF

j_call: TRBJ2-7
clone_size: NA
v_call: TRBV30
cdr3_length: 13
d_call: NA
cdr3_nt: TGTGCCTGGAGTCTGGGGAGTCCCTACGAGCAGTACTTC
cdr3_aa: CAWSLGSPYEQYF

j_call: TRBJ1-5
clone_size: NA
v_call: TRBV6-5
cdr3_length: 14
d_call: NA
cdr3_nt: TGTGCCAGCAGTTACAAATCAGGGATACAGCCCCAGCATTTT
cdr3_aa: CASSYKSGIQPQHF

j_call: TRBJ2-7
clone_size: few
v_call: TRBV12-3/TRBV12-4
cdr3_length: 12
d_call: TRBD1
cdr3_nt: TGTGCCAGCAGTACGACAGGGAGCGAGCAGTACTTC
cdr3_aa: CASSTTGSEQYF

j_call: TRBJ1-5
clone_size: NA
v_call: TRBV27
cdr3_length: 13
d_call: NA
cdr3_nt: TGTGCCAGCAGTTTAACGGGGGTTCAGCCCCAGCATTTT
cdr3_aa: CASSLTGVQPQHF

j_call: TRBJ2-7
clone_size: NA
v_call: TRBV5-4
cdr3_length: 15
d_call: TRBD1
cdr3_nt: TGTGCCAGCAGCCCGGGACAGGGGGCGTTTTACGAGCAGTACTTC
cdr3_aa: CASSPGQGAFYEQYF

j_call: TRBJ2-5
clone_size: NA
v_call: TRBV10-3
cdr3_length: 14
d_call: TRBD1
cdr3_nt: TGTGCCATCAGATCGGGGACAGGGGAAGAGACCCAGTACTTC
cdr3_aa: CAIRSGTGEETQYF

j_call: TRBJ1-1
clone_size: NA
v_call: TRBV7-2
cdr3_length: 15
d_call: NA
cdr3_nt: TGTGCCAGCTCGGAGGTCGTACTCAAGAACACTGAAGCTTTCTTT
cdr3_aa: CASSEVVLKNTEAFF

j_call: TRBJ1-1
clone_size: NA
v_call: TRBV7-3
cdr3_length: 13
d_call: TRBD1
cdr3_nt: TGTGCCAGCAGTCCAGGGGGCAACACTGAAGCTTTCTTT
cdr3_aa: CASSPGGNTEAFF